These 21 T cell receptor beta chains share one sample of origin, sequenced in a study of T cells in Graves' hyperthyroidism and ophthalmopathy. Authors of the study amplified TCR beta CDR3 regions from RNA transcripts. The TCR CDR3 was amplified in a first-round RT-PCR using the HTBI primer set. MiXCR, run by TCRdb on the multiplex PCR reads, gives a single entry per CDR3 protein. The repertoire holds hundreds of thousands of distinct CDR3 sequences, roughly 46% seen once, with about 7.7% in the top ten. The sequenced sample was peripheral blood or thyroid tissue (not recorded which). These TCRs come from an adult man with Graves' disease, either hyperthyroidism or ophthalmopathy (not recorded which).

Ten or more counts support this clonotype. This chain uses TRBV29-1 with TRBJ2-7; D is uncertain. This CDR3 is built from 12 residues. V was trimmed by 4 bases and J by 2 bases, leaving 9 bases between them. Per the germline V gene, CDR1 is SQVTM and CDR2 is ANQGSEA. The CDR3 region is CSVAVNAYEQYF. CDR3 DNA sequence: TGCAGCGTTGCTGTTAACGCCTACGAGCAGTACTTC.

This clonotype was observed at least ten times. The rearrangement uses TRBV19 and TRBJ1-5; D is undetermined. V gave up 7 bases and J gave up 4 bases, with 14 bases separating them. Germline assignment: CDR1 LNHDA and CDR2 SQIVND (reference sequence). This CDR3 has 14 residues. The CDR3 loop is CASTSFSRNQPQHF. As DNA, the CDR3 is TGTGCCAGTACATCCTTTAGCCGGAATCAGCCCCAGCATTTT.

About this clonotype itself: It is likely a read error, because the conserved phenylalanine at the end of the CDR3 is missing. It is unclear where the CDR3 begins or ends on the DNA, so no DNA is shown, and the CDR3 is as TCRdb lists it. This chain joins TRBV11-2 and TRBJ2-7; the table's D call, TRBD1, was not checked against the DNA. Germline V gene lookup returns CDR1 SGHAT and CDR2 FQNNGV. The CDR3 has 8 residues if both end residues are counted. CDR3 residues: CASSLGAT.

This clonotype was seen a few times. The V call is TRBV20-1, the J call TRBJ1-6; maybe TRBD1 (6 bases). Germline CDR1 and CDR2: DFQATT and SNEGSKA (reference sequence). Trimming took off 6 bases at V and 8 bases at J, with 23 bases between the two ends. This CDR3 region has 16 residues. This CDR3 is CSAVTHLQGIHSPLHF. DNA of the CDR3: TGCAGTGCCGTAACCCATTTACAGGGAATTCATTCACCCCTCCACTTT.

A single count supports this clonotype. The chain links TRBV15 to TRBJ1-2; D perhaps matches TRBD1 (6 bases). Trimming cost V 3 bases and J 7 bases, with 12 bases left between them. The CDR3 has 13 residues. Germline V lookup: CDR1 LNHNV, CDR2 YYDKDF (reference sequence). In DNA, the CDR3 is TGTGCCACCAGCAGCCAGGGGATTAGTGGCTACACCTTC. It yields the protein CATSSQGISGYTF.

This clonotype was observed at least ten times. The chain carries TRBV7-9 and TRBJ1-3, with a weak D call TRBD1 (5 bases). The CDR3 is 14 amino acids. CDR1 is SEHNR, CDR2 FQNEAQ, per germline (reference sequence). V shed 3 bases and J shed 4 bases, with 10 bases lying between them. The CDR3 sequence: CASSLGVKGNTIYF. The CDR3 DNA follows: TGTGCCAGCAGCTTGGGGGTAAAAGGAAACACCATATATTTT.

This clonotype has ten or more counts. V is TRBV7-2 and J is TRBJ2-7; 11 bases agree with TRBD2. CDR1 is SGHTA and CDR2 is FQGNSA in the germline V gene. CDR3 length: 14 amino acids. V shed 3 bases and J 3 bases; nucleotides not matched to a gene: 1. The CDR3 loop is CASSFTSGGYEQYF. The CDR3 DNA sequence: TGTGCCAGCAGCTTTACTAGCGGGGGCTACGAGCAGTACTTC.

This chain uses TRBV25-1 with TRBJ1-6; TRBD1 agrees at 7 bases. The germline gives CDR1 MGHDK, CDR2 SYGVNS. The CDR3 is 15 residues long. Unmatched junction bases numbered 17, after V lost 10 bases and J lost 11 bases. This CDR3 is CATKRGLRLNPPLHF. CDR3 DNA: TGTGCCACCAAGAGGGGGCTACGGTTGAATCCACCCCTCCACTTT. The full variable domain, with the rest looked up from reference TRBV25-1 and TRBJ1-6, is EADIYQTPRYLVIGTGKKITLECSQTMGHDKMYWYQQDPGMELHLIHYSYGVNSTEKGDLSSESTVSRIRTEHFPLTLESARPSHTSQYLCATKRGLRLNPPLHFGNGTRLTVT.

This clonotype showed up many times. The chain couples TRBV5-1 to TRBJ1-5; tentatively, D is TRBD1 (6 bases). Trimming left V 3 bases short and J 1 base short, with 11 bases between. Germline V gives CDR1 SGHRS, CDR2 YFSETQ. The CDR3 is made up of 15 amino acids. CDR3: CASSSSGASNQPQHF. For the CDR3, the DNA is TGCGCCAGCAGCTCGTCAGGGGCGAGCAATCAGCCCCAGCATTTT.

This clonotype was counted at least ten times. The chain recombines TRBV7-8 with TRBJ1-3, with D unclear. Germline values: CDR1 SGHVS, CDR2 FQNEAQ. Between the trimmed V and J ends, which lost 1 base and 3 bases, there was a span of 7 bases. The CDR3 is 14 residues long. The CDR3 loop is CASSLGTHGNTIYF. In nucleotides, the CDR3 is TGTGCCAGCAGCTTAGGGACGCATGGAAACACCATATATTTT.

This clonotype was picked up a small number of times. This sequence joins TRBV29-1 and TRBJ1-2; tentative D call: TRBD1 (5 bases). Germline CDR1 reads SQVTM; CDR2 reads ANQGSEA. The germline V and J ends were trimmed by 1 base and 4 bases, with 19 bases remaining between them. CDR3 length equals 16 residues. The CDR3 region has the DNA TGCAGCGTTGAAGGCTCACTGGAAATGACAGCCTATGGCTACACCTTC. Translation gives CSVEGSLEMTAYGYTF.

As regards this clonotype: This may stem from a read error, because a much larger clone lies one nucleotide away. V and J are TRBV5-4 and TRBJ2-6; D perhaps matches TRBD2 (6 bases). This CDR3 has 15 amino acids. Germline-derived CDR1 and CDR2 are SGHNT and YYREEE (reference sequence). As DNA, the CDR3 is TGTGCCAGCAGCGACGGCGGGACCGGGGCCAACATCCTGACTTTC. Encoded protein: CASSDGGTGANILTF.

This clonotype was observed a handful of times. In DNA, the CDR3 is TGTGCCAGCAGTGTCGACCGGGACAGGGGACACTCACCCCTCCACTTT. It yields the protein CASSVDRDRGHSPLHF. The chain carries TRBV6-6 and TRBJ1-6; 10 bases are shared with TRBD1. In germline, CDR1 is MNHNY, CDR2 SVGAGI (reference sequence). CDR3 length: 16 residues. Germline trimming cut 5 bases from V and 10 bases from J; bases unmatched to any gene: 11.

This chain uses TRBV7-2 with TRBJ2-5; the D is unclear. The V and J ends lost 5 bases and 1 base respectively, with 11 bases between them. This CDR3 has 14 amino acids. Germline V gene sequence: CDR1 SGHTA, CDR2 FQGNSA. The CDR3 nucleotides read TGTGCCAGCAGCGACGGACCTTCCCAAGAGACCCAGTACTTC. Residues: CASSDGPSQETQYF. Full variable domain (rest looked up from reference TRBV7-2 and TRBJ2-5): GAGVSQSPSNKVTEKGKDVELRCDPISGHTALYWYRQSLGQGLEFLIYFQGNSAPDKSGLPSDRFSAERTGGSVSTLTIQRTQQEDSAVYLCASSDGPSQETQYFGPGTRLLVL.

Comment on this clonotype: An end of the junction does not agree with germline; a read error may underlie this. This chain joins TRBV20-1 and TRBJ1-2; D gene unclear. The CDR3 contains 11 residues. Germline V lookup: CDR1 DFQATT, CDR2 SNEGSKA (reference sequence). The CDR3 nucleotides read TGCAGTGCTAGAGCCGACTATGGCTCCACCTTC. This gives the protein CSARADYGSTF.

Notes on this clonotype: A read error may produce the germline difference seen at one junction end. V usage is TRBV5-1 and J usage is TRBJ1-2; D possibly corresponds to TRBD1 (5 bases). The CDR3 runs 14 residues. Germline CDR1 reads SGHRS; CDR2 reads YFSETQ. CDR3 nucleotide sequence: TGCGCCAGCAGCCTGACAGATCCCAACTATGACTACACCTTC. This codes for CASSLTDPNYDYTF.

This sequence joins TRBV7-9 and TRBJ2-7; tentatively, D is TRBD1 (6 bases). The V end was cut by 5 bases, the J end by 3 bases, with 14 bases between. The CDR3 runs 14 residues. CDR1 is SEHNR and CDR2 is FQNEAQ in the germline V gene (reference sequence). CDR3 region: CASSQPGQNYEQYF. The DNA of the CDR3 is TGTGCCAGCAGCCAACCGGGACAAAACTACGAGCAGTACTTC. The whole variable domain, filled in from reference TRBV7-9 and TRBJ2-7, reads DTGVSQNPRHKITKRGQNVTFRCDPISEHNRLYWYRQTLGQGPEFLTYFQNEAQLEKSRLLSDRFSAERPKGSFSTLEIQRTEQGDSAMYLCASSQPGQNYEQYFGPGTRLTVT.

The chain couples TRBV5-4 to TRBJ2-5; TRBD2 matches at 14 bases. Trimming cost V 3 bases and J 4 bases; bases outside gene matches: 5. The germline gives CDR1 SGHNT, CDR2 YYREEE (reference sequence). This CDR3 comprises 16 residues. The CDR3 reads CASSSWTSGGRETQYF. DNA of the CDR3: TGTGCCAGCAGCTCTTGGACTAGCGGGGGGCGAGAGACCCAGTACTTC.

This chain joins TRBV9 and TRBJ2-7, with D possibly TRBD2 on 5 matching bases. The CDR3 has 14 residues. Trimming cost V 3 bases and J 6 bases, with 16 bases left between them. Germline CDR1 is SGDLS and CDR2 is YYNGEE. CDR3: CASSAYGNPLEQYF. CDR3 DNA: TGTGCCAGCAGCGCCTACGGGAATCCTCTCGAGCAGTACTTC.

CDR3 in amino acids: CSGRDRWAYEQYF. CDR3 sequence (DNA): TGCAGTGGGCGGGACAGGTGGGCCTACGAGCAGTACTTC. This chain joins TRBV20-1 and TRBJ2-7, with TRBD1 matching over 8 bases. The germline CDR1 and CDR2 sequences are DFQATT and SNEGSKA (reference sequence). The CDR3 spans 13 residues. Trimming removed 7 bases from V and 2 bases from J; junction bases left unmatched: 7.

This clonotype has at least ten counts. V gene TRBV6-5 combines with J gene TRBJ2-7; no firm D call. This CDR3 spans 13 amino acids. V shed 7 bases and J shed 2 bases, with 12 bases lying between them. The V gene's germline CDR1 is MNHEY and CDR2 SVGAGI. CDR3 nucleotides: TGTGCCAGCACTCAGGACGGAACCTACGAGCAGTACTTC. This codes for CASTQDGTYEQYF.